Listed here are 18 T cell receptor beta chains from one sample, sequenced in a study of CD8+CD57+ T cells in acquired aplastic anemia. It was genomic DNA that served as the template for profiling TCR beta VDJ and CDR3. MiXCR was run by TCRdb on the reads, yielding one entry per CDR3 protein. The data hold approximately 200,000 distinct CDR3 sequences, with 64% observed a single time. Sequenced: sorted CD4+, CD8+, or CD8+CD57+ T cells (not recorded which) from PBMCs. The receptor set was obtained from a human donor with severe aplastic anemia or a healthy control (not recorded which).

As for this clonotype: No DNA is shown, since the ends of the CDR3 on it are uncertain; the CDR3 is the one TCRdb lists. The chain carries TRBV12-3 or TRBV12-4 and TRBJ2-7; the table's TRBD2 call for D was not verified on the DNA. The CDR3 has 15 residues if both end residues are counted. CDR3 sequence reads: CASSSSDLALYEQYF.

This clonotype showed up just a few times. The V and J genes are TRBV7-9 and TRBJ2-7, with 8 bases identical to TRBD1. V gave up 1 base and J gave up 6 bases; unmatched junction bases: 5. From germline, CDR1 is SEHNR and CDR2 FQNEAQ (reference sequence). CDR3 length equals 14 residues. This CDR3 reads CASSLEYRGAEQYF. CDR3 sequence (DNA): TGTGCCAGCAGCTTAGAGTACAGGGGGGCCGAGCAGTACTTC.

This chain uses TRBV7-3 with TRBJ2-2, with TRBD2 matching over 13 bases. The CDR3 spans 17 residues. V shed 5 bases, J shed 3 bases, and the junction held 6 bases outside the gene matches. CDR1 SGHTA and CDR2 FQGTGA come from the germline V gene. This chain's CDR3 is CASSLTSGGTHTGELFF. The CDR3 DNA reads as TGTGCCAGCAGCCTGACTAGCGGGGGGACCCACACCGGGGAGCTGTTTTTT. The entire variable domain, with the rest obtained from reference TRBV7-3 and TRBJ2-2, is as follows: GAGVSQTPSNKVTEKGKYVELRCDPISGHTALYWYRQSLGQGPEFLIYFQGTGAADDSGLPNDRFFAVRPEGSVSTLKIQRTERGDSAVYLCASSLTSGGTHTGELFFGEGSRLTVL.

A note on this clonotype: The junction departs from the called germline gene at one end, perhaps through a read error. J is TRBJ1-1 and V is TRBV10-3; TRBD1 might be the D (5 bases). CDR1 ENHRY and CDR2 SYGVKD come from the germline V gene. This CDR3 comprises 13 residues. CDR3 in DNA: TGTGCCATCAGCTCAGGGTTTGGGGCTGAGGCTTTCTTT. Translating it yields CAISSGFGAEAFF.

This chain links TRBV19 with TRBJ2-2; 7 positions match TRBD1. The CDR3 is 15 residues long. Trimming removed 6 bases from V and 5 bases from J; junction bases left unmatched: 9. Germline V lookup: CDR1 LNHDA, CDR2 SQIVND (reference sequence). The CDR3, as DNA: TGTGCCAGTAGGCGGCGACAGGGCGATACCGGGGAGCTGTTTTTT. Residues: CASRRRQGDTGELFF.

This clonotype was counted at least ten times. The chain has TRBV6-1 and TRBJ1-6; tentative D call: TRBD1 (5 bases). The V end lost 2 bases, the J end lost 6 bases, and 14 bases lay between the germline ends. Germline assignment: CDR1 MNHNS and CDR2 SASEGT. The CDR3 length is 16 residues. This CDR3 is CASSEWAHGANSPLHF. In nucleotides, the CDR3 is TGTGCCAGCAGTGAATGGGCCCATGGGGCTAATTCACCCCTCCACTTT.

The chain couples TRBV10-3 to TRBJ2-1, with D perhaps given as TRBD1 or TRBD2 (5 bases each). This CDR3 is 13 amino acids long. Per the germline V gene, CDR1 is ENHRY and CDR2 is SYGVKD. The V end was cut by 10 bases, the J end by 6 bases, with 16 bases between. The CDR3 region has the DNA TGTGCCACGACCGGGACCCAGGGCAATGAGCAGTTCTTC. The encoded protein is CATTGTQGNEQFF.

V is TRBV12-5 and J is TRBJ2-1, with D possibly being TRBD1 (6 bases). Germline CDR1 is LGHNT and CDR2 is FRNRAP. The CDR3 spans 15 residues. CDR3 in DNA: TGTGCCAGCAGGGTAGGGACACACTCCTACAATGAGCAGTTCTTC. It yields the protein CASRVGTHSYNEQFF.

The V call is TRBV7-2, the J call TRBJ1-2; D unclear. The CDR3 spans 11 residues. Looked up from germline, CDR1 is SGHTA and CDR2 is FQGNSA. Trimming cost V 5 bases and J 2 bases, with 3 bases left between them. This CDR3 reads CASSQNYGYTF. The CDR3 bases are TGTGCCAGCAGCCAAAACTATGGCTACACCTTC.

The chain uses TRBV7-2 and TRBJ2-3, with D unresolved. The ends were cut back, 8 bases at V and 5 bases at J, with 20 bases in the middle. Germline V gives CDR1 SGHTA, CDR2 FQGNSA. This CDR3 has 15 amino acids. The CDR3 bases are TGTGCCAGCGGCCTAATTCTGACCGACCGAGATACGCAGTATTTT. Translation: CASGLILTDRDTQYF. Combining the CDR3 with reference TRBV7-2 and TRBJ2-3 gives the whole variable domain GAGVSQSPSNKVTEKGKDVELRCDPISGHTALYWYRQSLGQGLEFLIYFQGNSAPDKSGLPSDRFSAERTGGSVSTLTIQRTQQEDSAVYLCASGLILTDRDTQYFGPGTRLTVL.

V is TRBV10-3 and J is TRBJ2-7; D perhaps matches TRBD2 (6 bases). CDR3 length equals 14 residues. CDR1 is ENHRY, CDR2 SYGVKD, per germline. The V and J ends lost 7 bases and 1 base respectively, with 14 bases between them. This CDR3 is CAITEGAGSYEQYF. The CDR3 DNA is TGTGCCATCACGGAGGGCGCCGGGTCCTACGAGCAGTACTTC.

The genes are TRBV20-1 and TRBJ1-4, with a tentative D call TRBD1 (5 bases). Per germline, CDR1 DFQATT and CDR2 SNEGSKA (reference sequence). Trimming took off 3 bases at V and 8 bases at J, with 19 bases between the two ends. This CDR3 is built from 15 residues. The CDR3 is CSASGKGPSGEKLFF. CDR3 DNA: TGCAGTGCTAGCGGGAAGGGGCCGTCTGGCGAAAAACTGTTTTTT.

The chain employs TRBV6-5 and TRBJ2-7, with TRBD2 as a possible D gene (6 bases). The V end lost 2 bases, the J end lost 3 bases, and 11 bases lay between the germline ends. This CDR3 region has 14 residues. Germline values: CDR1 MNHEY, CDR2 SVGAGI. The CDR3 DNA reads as TGTGCCAGCAGTTACAGTGGAGGGTTCTACGAGCAGTACTTC. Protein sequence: CASSYSGGFYEQYF.

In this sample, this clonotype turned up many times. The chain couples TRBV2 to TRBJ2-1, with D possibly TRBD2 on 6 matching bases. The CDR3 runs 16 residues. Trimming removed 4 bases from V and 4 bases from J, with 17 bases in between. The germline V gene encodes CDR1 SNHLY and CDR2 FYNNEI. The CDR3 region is CASSVSIADVYNEQFF. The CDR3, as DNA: TGTGCCAGCAGTGTTTCTATAGCGGACGTATACAATGAGCAGTTCTTC. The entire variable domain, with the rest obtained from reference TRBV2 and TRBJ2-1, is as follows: EPEVTQTPSHQVTQMGQEVILRCVPISNHLYFYWYRQILGQKVEFLVSFYNNEISEKSEIFDDQFSVERPDGSNFTLKIRSTKLEDSAMYFCASSVSIADVYNEQFFGPGTRLTVL.

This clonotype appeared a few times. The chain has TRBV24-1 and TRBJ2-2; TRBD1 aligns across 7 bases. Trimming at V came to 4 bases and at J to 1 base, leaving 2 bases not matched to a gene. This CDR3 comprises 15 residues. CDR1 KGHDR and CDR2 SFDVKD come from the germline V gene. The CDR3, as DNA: TGTGCCACCAGTGAGGACAGGTGGAACACCGGGGAGCTGTTTTTT. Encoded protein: CATSEDRWNTGELFF.

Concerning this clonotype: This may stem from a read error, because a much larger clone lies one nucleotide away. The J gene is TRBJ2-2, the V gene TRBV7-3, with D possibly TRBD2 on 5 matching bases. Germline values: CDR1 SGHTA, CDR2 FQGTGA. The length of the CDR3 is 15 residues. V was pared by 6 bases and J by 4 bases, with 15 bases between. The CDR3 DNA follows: TGTGCCAGCAGACCAACTCTAGGGAGCACCGGGGAGCTGTTTTTT. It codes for CASRPTLGSTGELFF.

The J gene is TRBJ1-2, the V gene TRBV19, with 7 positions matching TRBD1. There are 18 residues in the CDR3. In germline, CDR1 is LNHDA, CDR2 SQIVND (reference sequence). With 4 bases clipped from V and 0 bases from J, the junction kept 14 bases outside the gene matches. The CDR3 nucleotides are TGTGCCAGTAGTAAGGATAGTGTGGGGACAGCTACTAACTATGGCTACACCTTC. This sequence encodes CASSKDSVGTATNYGYTF.

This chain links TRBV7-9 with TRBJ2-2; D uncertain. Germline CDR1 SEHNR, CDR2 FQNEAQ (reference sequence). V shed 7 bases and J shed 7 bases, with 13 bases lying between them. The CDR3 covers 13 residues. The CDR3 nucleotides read TGTGCCAGCAACTTGCCCGCCGTCGGGGAGCTGTTTTTT. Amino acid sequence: CASNLPAVGELFF.